Below, 10 T cell receptor beta chains from the same sample are listed, as sequenced in a study of blood T cell repertoires in COVID-19. The table came from immunoSEQ multiplex PCR; TCRdb's copy has only in-frame clones and leaves some out. Of about 210,000 clones in the sample, over 75% are singletons; the top ten hold around 2.5%. Material: peripheral blood. These receptors all come from a woman in her seventies with COVID-19, enrolled during active disease.

This clone was recorded many times. In DNA, the CDR3 is TGTGCCAGCAGTCCTGCGACTAGCGGATACAATGAGCAGTTCTTC. It codes for CASSPATSGYNEQFF. The chain uses TRBV6-6 and TRBJ2-1, with 9 bases matching TRBD2. The CDR3 covers 15 residues. The J segment lost 4 bases and the V segment lost 5 bases, leaving 6 bases of the junction unmatched. The germline V gene encodes CDR1 MNHNY and CDR2 SVGAGI (reference sequence).

This clone occurred once. The genes are TRBV6-5 and TRBJ1-2, with 7 positions matching TRBD1. V shed 0 bases, J shed 4 bases, and the junction held 5 bases outside the gene matches. CDR1 is MNHEY and CDR2 is SVGAGI in the germline V gene. There are 15 residues in the CDR3. The CDR3 protein is CASSYSNRGGYGYTF. CDR3 nucleotides: TGTGCCAGCAGTTACTCGAACAGGGGTGGCTATGGCTACACCTTC.

On this clone: Other DNA sequences in the sample encode the same CDR3. The gene calls are TRBV6-2 or TRBV6-3 and TRBJ2-7; TRBD1 might be the D (5 bases). Trimming removed 2 bases at V and 2 bases at J, with 7 bases between. This CDR3 is built from 13 residues. Germline V lookup: CDR1 MNHEY, CDR2 SVGEGT. The CDR3 loop reads CASSYEQAYEQYF. The CDR3 nucleotides read TGTGCCAGCAGTTACGAACAGGCCTACGAGCAGTACTTC.

V usage is TRBV24-1 and J usage is TRBJ2-1; 15 bases align to TRBD2. Trimming removed 4 bases from V and 4 bases from J; junction bases left unmatched: 7. The CDR3 loop spans 18 amino acids. Germline loops: CDR1 KGHDR, CDR2 SFDVKD. This CDR3 reads CATSDRTSGGVSYNEQFF. The CDR3 nucleotides are TGTGCCACCAGTGACCGGACTAGCGGGGGGGTTTCTTACAATGAGCAGTTCTTC.

The chain combines TRBV6-5 with TRBJ1-2; tentative D call: TRBD1 (6 bases). Trimming left V 5 bases short and J 6 bases short, with 19 bases between. The CDR3 covers 15 residues. The germline CDR1 and CDR2 sequences are MNHEY and SVGAGI. The CDR3 sequence is CASSNQGITSDGYTF. The CDR3 coding sequence is TGTGCCAGCAGTAATCAGGGGATCACCTCCGATGGCTACACCTTC.

The V call is TRBV5-4, the J call TRBJ2-7; TRBD1 matches at 7 bases. Unmatched junction bases numbered 10, after V lost 5 bases and J lost 5 bases. In germline, CDR1 is SGHNT, CDR2 YYREEE (reference sequence). The CDR3 totals 14 residues. The CDR3 region has the DNA TGTGCCAGCAGTGCGTGGGGACAGAACCACGAGCAGTACTTC. This gives the protein CASSAWGQNHEQYF.

The chain uses TRBV12-3 or TRBV12-4 and TRBJ1-1; perhaps TRBD1 as D (6 bases). This CDR3 has 13 residues. Trimming left V 5 bases short and J 5 bases short, with 12 bases between. CDR3 nucleotides: TGTGCCAGCAGTACAGGGTGGGGAACTGAAGCTTTCTTT. It is translated as CASSTGWGTEAFF.

The gene calls are TRBV6-5 and TRBJ1-3, with 7 bases identical to TRBD1. This CDR3 has 12 amino acids. V was pared by 6 bases and J by 8 bases, with 4 bases of the junction left unmatched. CDR1 and CDR2 (germline): MNHEY, SVGAGI. The CDR3 region has the DNA TGTGCCAGCAGACGACAGGGTGACACCATATATTTT. This codes for CASRRQGDTIYF.

This chain joins TRBV3-1 (or the pseudogene TRBV3-2) and TRBJ1-2, with 7 bases lining up with TRBD1. The germline CDR1 and CDR2 sequences are LGHDT and YNNKEL (reference sequence). The CDR3 has 15 residues. The V gene end was trimmed by 4 bases and the J gene end by 4 bases; junction bases not matched to a gene: 9. This CDR3 is CASSRGPAGGYGYTF. CDR3 DNA sequence: TGTGCCAGCAGCCGAGGCCCCGCAGGGGGCTATGGCTACACCTTC.

Here the CDR3 DNA reads TGTGCCACCAGTGGCGGACTAGCGGGGGGATCAGATACGCAGTATTTT. This gives the protein CATSGGLAGGSDTQYF. V and J are TRBV24-1 and TRBJ2-3; 14 bases match TRBD2. Germline lookup yields CDR1 KGHDR and CDR2 SFDVKD. The CDR3 covers 16 residues. V lost 5 bases, J lost 4 bases, and 4 bases stayed unmatched.